Each of the 5 T cell receptor beta chains below was sequenced from the same sample in a study of T cells expressing NK-cell markers. TCRdb re-called the 5' RACE reads and catalogs CDR3 proteins one per entry, DNA excluded. The sample has hundreds of thousands of distinct CDR3 sequences. The source material was blood T cells: a sorted CD56 or NKG2C T cell subset, CD4+ or CD8+ T cells, or bulk PBMC T cells (not recorded which). These receptors originate from a woman between 18 and 70 years old in good health.

The chain is built from TRBV2 and TRBJ2-3. The CDR3 is 15 amino acids. Germline loops: CDR1 SNHLY, CDR2 FYNNEI. CDR3 sequence reads: CASTGKRANTDTQYF.

The chain employs TRBV7-3 and TRBJ2-3; TCRdb's D call of TRBD2 is untestable without DNA. Per germline, CDR1 SGHTA and CDR2 FQGTGA. The CDR3 is made up of 16 amino acids. CDR3 protein: CASEERLAGGLDTQYF.

V gene TRBV25-1 combines with J gene TRBJ2-3; TCRdb picks TRBD1, but there is no DNA to check that call. The V gene's germline CDR1 is MGHDK and CDR2 SYGVNS. The CDR3 runs 11 residues. The CDR3 sequence: CASSESRGTYF.

This chain uses TRBV24-1 with TRBJ2-2; with no DNA, the TCRdb D assignment of TRBD1 cannot be verified. Germline CDR1 reads KGHDR; CDR2 reads SFDVKD. This CDR3 spans 14 amino acids. The CDR3 loop is CATSGTGSTGELFF.

The chain has TRBV4-2 and TRBJ2-3; TCRdb outputs TRBD1, but without DNA this stays unchecked. The CDR3 has 16 amino acids. Per germline, CDR1 LGHNA and CDR2 YNFKEQ. CDR3 in amino acids: CASSQPAGGRGDTQYF.